A selection of T cell receptor beta chains follows, all from one sample in a study of T cell repertoires in cytomegalovirus infection. Each CDR3 protein is one row after TCRdb ran MiXCR on the reads. The repertoire holds hundreds of thousands of distinct CDR3 sequences, with 33% as singletons. These TCRs' antigens remain unknown. This material consisted of cultured PBMCs, taken from culture after CMV antigen stimulation. These receptors all come from a human donor in good health (CMV status not recorded). Some clones in this sample may be carry-over from other donors' samples. The CDR3 runs from the conserved cysteine through the conserved F or W. The D gene is left open where the match is weak. Clone sizes are given selectively: once, few, many, or a class where the clone is expanded.

CDR3,DNA,V,size,J,D
CASSLGTGGPPLHF,TGTGCCAGCAGCCTAGGGACAGGGGGACCACCCCTCCACTTT,TRBV7-6,.,TRBJ1-6,TRBD1
CASSLQGGLYEQYF,TGTGCCAGCAGTTTACAGGGGGGGCTCTACGAGCAGTACTTC,TRBV12-3/TRBV12-4,.,TRBJ2-7,.
CASSQPGTGKSTEAFF,TGTGCCAGCAGCCAACCGGGGACAGGGAAATCCACTGAAGCTTTCTTT,TRBV4-2,.,TRBJ1-1,TRBD1
CASTTRDRGSYEQFF,TGTGCCAGCACCACCCGGGACAGGGGATCATATGAGCAGTTCTTC,TRBV27,few,TRBJ2-1,TRBD1
CASSPGTGGSPLHF,TGTGCCAGCAGTCCCGGGACAGGGGGTTCACCCCTCCACTTT,TRBV12-3/TRBV12-4,.,TRBJ1-6,TRBD1
CASSIPPGGVNQPQHF,TGTGCCAGTAGTATCCCCCCCGGGGGCGTCAATCAGCCCCAGCATTTT,TRBV19,few,TRBJ1-5,.
CASSLDGGVGQETQYF,TGTGCCAGCAGCTTAGACGGGGGGGTGGGCCAAGAGACCCAGTACTTC,TRBV7-2,few,TRBJ2-5,TRBD2
CASSFGGAAVGYTF,TGTGCCAGCAGTTTCGGGGGGGCCGCCGTTGGCTACACCTTC,TRBV12-3/TRBV12-4,many,TRBJ1-2,.
CSASLAGGPTDTQYF,TGCAGTGCTAGTTTAGCGGGGGGGCCCACAGATACGCAGTATTTT,TRBV20-1,.,TRBJ2-3,TRBD2
CASTITQVWTGGNEQFF,TGTGCCAGCACCATAACCCAGGTGTGGACAGGTGGTAATGAGCAGTTCTTC,TRBV28,.,TRBJ2-1,TRBD1
CASRGGGTKNIQYF,TGTGCCAGCAGGGGGGGGGGAACCAAAAACATTCAGTACTTC,TRBV28,.,TRBJ2-4,TRBD2
CASASGDTQYF,TGTGCCAGCGCGTCTGGGGATACGCAGTATTTT,TRBV2,few,TRBJ2-3,.
CASSPGLAGSSYNEQFF,TGTGCCAGCTCACCGGGACTAGCGGGAAGCTCCTACAATGAGCAGTTCTTC,TRBV18,few,TRBJ2-1,TRBD2
CASSLSASLSSYEQYF,TGTGCCAGCAGCCTGTCGGCTAGCTTAAGCTCCTACGAGCAGTACTTC,TRBV7-2,.,TRBJ2-7,.
CASSQTTSGGSTQYF,TGCGCCAGCAGCCAAACGACTAGCGGGGGCTCAACCCAGTACTTC,TRBV4-1,few,TRBJ2-5,TRBD2
CASRPGQGEAFF,TGTGCCAGCAGACCTGGACAGGGCGAAGCTTTCTTT,TRBV7-9,.,TRBJ1-1,TRBD1
CASQVPGRNEQFF,TGTGCCAGCCAGGTTCCCGGGCGCAATGAGCAGTTCTTC,TRBV7-2,many,TRBJ2-1,.
CASSLNPQGILEKLFF,TGTGCCAGCAGCTTAAACCCCCAGGGGATTCTTGAAAAACTGTTTTTT,TRBV7-2,many,TRBJ1-4,.
CASSLTGQAYEQYF,TGTGCCAGCAGCCTGACGGGACAAGCCTACGAGCAGTACTTC,TRBV12-3/TRBV12-4,few,TRBJ2-7,.
CASSFTRAGPNQPQHF,TGTGCCAGCAGCTTCACCCGGGCAGGGCCCAATCAGCCCCAGCATTTT,TRBV7-2,many,TRBJ1-5,.
CASSSLGSGNTIYF,TGTGCCAGCAGCTCCCTGGGCTCTGGAAACACCATATATTTT,TRBV7-2,many,TRBJ1-3,.
CASSTRLAGADNEQFF,TGTGCCAGCAGCACCCGACTAGCGGGAGCTGACAATGAGCAGTTCTTC,TRBV7-7,few,TRBJ2-1,TRBD2
CASSGTSWTGELFF,TGTGCCAGCAGTGGGACTAGCTGGACCGGGGAGCTGTTTTTT,TRBV12-3/TRBV12-4,.,TRBJ2-2,TRBD2
CASSAGLWGSPLHF,TGTGCCAGCAGTGCGGGATTATGGGGATCACCCCTCCACTTT,TRBV6-1,few,TRBJ1-6,.
CASSPPSRANTEAFF,TGTGCCAGCTCACCACCGTCTAGAGCGAACACTGAAGCTTTCTTT,TRBV18,.,TRBJ1-1,.
CSASGTGKPGLAETQYF,TGCAGTGCTAGCGGGACAGGGAAACCGGGACTAGCTGAGACCCAGTACTTC,TRBV20-1,.,TRBJ2-5,.
CASSLRRDRPYEQYF,TGTGCCAGCAGTTTGCGACGGGACAGGCCCTACGAGCAGTACTTC,TRBV12-3/TRBV12-4,.,TRBJ2-7,TRBD1
CASSPMSGTGNNQPQHF,TGTGCCAGCTCACCTATGTCAGGGACAGGGAACAATCAGCCCCAGCATTTT,TRBV18,.,TRBJ1-5,TRBD1
CASRDSGGTDTQYF,TGTGCCAGCAGGGATAGCGGGGGCACAGATACGCAGTATTTT,TRBV7-2,.,TRBJ2-3,TRBD2
CASSPDGGEAEAFF,TGTGCCAGCAGTCCCGATGGAGGGGAGGCTGAAGCTTTCTTT,TRBV12-3/TRBV12-4,.,TRBJ1-1,.
CASSLRGVGSYEQYF,TGTGCCAGCAGCTTACGGGGAGTCGGAAGCTACGAGCAGTACTTC,TRBV7-8,many,TRBJ2-7,.
CASKETGTEAFF,TGCGCCAGCAAGGAAACGGGCACTGAAGCTTTCTTT,TRBV5-1,few,TRBJ1-1,.
CASSQEGLAGEGETQYF,TGTGCCAGCAGCCAAGAAGGACTAGCGGGAGAGGGAGAGACCCAGTACTTC,TRBV3-1,.,TRBJ2-5,TRBD2
CASSFSITPYEAFF,TGTGCCAGCAGTTTCTCCATAACACCATATGAAGCTTTCTTT,TRBV12-3/TRBV12-4,.,TRBJ1-1,.
CASSLRGGRAAPHNEQFF,TGTGCCAGCAGCTTAAGGGGCGGGAGGGCTGCCCCCCACAATGAGCAGTTCTTC,TRBV7-2,.,TRBJ2-1,TRBD2
CASSEEGGGTGELFF,TGTGCCAGCAGTGAAGAAGGGGGCGGGACCGGGGAGCTGTTTTTT,TRBV2,.,TRBJ2-2,TRBD1
CASSRVRDSGNEQFF,TGTGCCAGCAGTCGCGTCCGGGACTCAGGGAATGAGCAGTTCTTC,TRBV6-1,few,TRBJ2-1,.
CASSRPPMNTEAFF,TGTGCCAGCAGTCGCCCCCCGATGAACACTGAAGCTTTCTTT,TRBV6-2/TRBV6-3,.,TRBJ1-1,.
CASSLGLAGAFANTGELFF,TGTGCCAGCAGCTTGGGACTAGCGGGGGCATTCGCGAACACCGGGGAGCTGTTTTTT,TRBV7-8,few,TRBJ2-2,TRBD2
CASSLGDGRGRQPQHF,TGTGCCAGCAGCTTAGGGGACGGCCGGGGCCGTCAGCCCCAGCATTTT,TRBV7-2,many,TRBJ1-5,.
CASSEEMGGIQETQYF,TGTGCCAGCAGTGAAGAGATGGGCGGCATCCAAGAGACCCAGTACTTC,TRBV2,once,TRBJ2-5,.
CASSSLGPTEAFF,TGTGCCAGCAGCTCCCTGGGTCCCACTGAAGCTTTCTTT,TRBV7-9,once,TRBJ1-1,.
CASSMGRALRGANVLTF,TGTGCCAGTAGTATGGGCAGGGCTTTACGCGGGGCCAACGTCCTGACTTTC,TRBV19,.,TRBJ2-6,.
CASSYSNRRREYYEQYF,TGTGCCAGCAGTTACTCTAACCGAAGGAGGGAATACTACGAGCAGTACTTC,TRBV6-6,few,TRBJ2-7,.
CAISDTEESYGYTF,TGTGCCATCAGTGACACCGAGGAAAGTTATGGCTACACCTTC,TRBV10-3,few,TRBJ1-2,.
CASSFGQGAVGEKLFF,TGTGCCAGCAGCTTCGGACAGGGGGCGGTCGGGGAAAAACTGTTTTTT,TRBV7-2,many,TRBJ1-4,TRBD1
CASSQNAGELFF,TGTGCCAGCAGCCAGAACGCCGGGGAGCTGTTTTTT,TRBV6-2/TRBV6-3,few,TRBJ2-2,.
CATSRAISYEQYF,TGTGCCACCAGCAGGGCCATCTCCTACGAGCAGTACTTC,TRBV15,.,TRBJ2-7,.